One and the same sample provided the 26 T cell receptor beta chains below, sequenced in a study of cytomegalovirus exposure and HLA in healthy donors. Primers for the PCR totalled 60 Vbeta and 13 Jbeta. Assay: immunoSEQ multiplex PCR; the TCRdb copy retains only in-frame clones and omits some. Its listing shows 55,000 to 85,000 clones. Sequenced: PBMCs. Receptors were obtained from a female donor in good health and CMV-seropositive.

The chain joins TRBV5-1 to TRBJ2-5; 7 bases line up with TRBD2. The CDR3 consists of 14 residues. V was pared by 4 bases and J by 4 bases, with 7 bases of the junction left unmatched. Germline CDR1 and CDR2: SGHRS and YFSETQ. As DNA, the CDR3 is TGCGCCAGCAGCGGGGCGGGAGCGGGAGAGACCCAGTACTTC. Protein: CASSGAGAGETQYF.

The CDR3 nucleotides are TGTGCCAGCAGCCTACCTCAGGGGCCGGGAGGTGAAAAACTGTTTTTT. As protein: CASSLPQGPGGEKLFF. This rearrangement joins TRBV11-3 to TRBJ1-4, with D perhaps matching TRBD1 (6 bases). With 5 bases removed from V and 7 bases from J, the gap between germline ends came to 20 bases. The CDR3 totals 16 residues. The germline CDR1 and CDR2 sequences are SGHNT and YENEEA.

The J gene is TRBJ2-7, the V gene TRBV28; possible D gene TRBD2, 5 bases. The germline CDR1 and CDR2 sequences are MDHEN and SYDVKM. Trimming took 10 bases from V and 2 from J, leaving 12 bases between them. The CDR3 is 12 amino acids. The CDR3 sequence is CATSEVTYEQYF. The CDR3 DNA reads as TGTGCCACCTCGGAGGTAACCTACGAGCAGTACTTC.

The chain combines TRBV28 with TRBJ2-7, with a weak D call TRBD1 (5 bases). Germline CDR1 MDHEN, CDR2 SYDVKM. V was pared by 2 bases and J by 2 bases, with 10 bases between. The CDR3 length is 14 residues. The CDR3 region is CASSLAGPAYEQYF. The CDR3 coding sequence is TGTGCCAGCAGTTTAGCAGGGCCAGCCTACGAGCAGTACTTC.

The chain combines TRBV7-2 with TRBJ1-2; D may be TRBD1 (6 bases). CDR3 length equals 14 residues. Germline V gene sequence: CDR1 SGHTA, CDR2 FQGNSA. Deletions cut 1 base from V and 4 bases from J, with 10 bases between. The CDR3 loop reads CASSLEQGSYGYTF. The CDR3 coding sequence is TGTGCCAGCAGCTTAGAACAGGGAAGCTATGGCTACACCTTC.

This chain connects TRBV6-5 to TRBJ1-4, with 11 bases matching TRBD1. Germline V gives CDR1 MNHEY, CDR2 SVGAGI. CDR3 size: 12 residues. J was trimmed by 12 bases and V by 6 bases; bases with no gene match: 3. CDR3: CASRRDRGELFF. The CDR3 DNA is TGTGCCAGCAGACGGGACAGGGGGGAACTGTTTTTT.

The chain has TRBV18 and TRBJ2-7, with D tentatively TRBD1 (5 bases). V was shortened by 6 bases and J by 3 bases, with 15 bases between the two germline ends. The CDR3 contains 14 residues. Germline V gives CDR1 KGHSH, CDR2 LQKENI. The CDR3 protein is CASSSQGVNYEQYF. CDR3 DNA: TGTGCCAGCTCCTCCCAGGGCGTTAACTACGAGCAGTACTTC.

The rearrangement joins TRBV28 to TRBJ2-7; maybe TRBD2 (6 bases). This CDR3 region has 15 residues. V was shortened by 9 bases and J by 0 bases, with 18 bases between the two germline ends. CDR1 is MDHEN and CDR2 is SYDVKM in the germline V gene. CDR3 amino acids: CASIPGGAVSYEQYF. Here the CDR3 DNA reads TGTGCCAGTATCCCCGGCGGGGCCGTCTCCTACGAGCAGTACTTC.

The J gene is TRBJ2-7, the V gene TRBV5-1; 9 bases are a match to TRBD1. Germline CDR1 reads SGHRS; CDR2 reads YFSETQ. V dropped 6 bases and J dropped 0; count of bases not matched to a gene: 7. The CDR3 loop spans 15 amino acids. Here the CDR3 DNA reads TGCGCCAGCAAAGGCGGGACAGGGCGCTCCTACGAGCAGTACTTC. Encoded protein: CASKGGTGRSYEQYF.

V usage is TRBV7-2 and J usage is TRBJ2-3; 8 bases are shared with TRBD1. The V segment lost 5 bases and the J segment 3 bases; nucleotides outside the gene matches: 7. CDR1 and CDR2 from the germline V gene are SGHTA and FQGNSA. This CDR3 region has 15 residues. The CDR3 DNA reads TGTGCCAGCAGCCCTTGGACAGGGAGAACAGATACGCAGTATTTT. Translated, it gives CASSPWTGRTDTQYF.

The DNA for the CDR3 is TGCGCCAGCAGCCAAAGCGCGGGCTTGAGCACAGATACGCAGTATTTT. Translation: CASSQSAGLSTDTQYF. V gene TRBV4-3 combines with J gene TRBJ2-3; the D gene is possibly TRBD2 (5 bases). CDR3 length: 16 amino acids. Germline values: CDR1 LGHNA, CDR2 YSLEER. V lost 2 bases, J lost 0 bases, and 12 bases lay in between.

CDR3 sequence reads: CASSLGGANTEAFF. DNA of the CDR3: TGTGCCAGCAGCTTGGGCGGGGCGAACACTGAAGCTTTCTTT. The rearrangement links TRBV5-4 to TRBJ1-1, with a weak D call TRBD1 (5 bases). Per the germline V gene, CDR1 is SGHNT and CDR2 is YYREEE (reference sequence). This CDR3 is 14 amino acids long. V was pared by 0 bases and J by 1 base, with 7 bases between.

The rearrangement links TRBV28 to TRBJ2-4; D uncertain. Germline CDR1 is MDHEN and CDR2 is SYDVKM. The germline V and J ends were trimmed by 3 bases and 0 bases, with 6 bases remaining between them. The CDR3 is 14 residues long. The CDR3 DNA follows: TGTGCCAGCAGTTTGTGGCCAGCCAAAAACATTCAGTACTTC. Translation gives CASSLWPAKNIQYF.

The gene calls are TRBV19 and TRBJ1-5; TRBD1 is a possible D gene (6 bases). The germline V gene has CDR1 LNHDA and CDR2 SQIVND (reference sequence). V lost 4 bases and J lost 7, with 14 bases in between. The CDR3 is made up of 14 amino acids. The CDR3 spells CASSTGLGGQPQHF. CDR3 coding DNA: TGTGCCAGTAGTACAGGATTAGGGGGACAGCCCCAGCATTTT.

This chain uses TRBV19 with TRBJ2-7; D gene ambiguous. The CDR3 consists of 13 residues. Germline V gene lookup returns CDR1 LNHDA and CDR2 SQIVND (reference sequence). Deletions cut 3 bases from V and 1 base from J, with 7 bases between. CDR3 nucleotide sequence: TGTGCCAGTAGTATCGACAAATCCTACGAGCAGTACTTC. Translating gives CASSIDKSYEQYF.

This chain uses TRBV5-5 with TRBJ1-5; the match to TRBD1 covers 7 bases. After removal of 1 base from V and 5 bases from J, the junction contained 6 bases not matched to a gene. Germline CDR1 is SGHKS and CDR2 is YYEKEE (reference sequence). The CDR3 has 15 amino acids. The CDR3 loop is CASSLRTGDYQPQHF. The CDR3 DNA is TGTGCCAGCAGCTTGAGGACAGGAGATTATCAGCCCCAGCATTTT.

The chain is built from TRBV28 and TRBJ1-1, with D unresolved. The length of the CDR3 is 13 residues. Germline CDR1 MDHEN, CDR2 SYDVKM. Trimming shortened V by 3 bases and J by 0 bases, and 5 bases separated the two germline ends. Written as DNA, the CDR3 is TGTGCCAGCAGTTTGATAGTGAACACTGAAGCTTTCTTT. Its translation: CASSLIVNTEAFF.

This chain connects TRBV19 to TRBJ1-2; TRBD1 matches 10 bases. Losses at the gene ends were 2 bases for V and 5 bases for J; bases not matched to a gene: 8. The CDR3 covers 16 residues. Germline CDR1 LNHDA, CDR2 SQIVND (reference sequence). The CDR3: CASSILRQGAKYGYTF. CDR3 nucleotides: TGTGCCAGTAGTATATTACGACAGGGGGCGAAGTATGGCTACACCTTC.

The chain is built from TRBV28 and TRBJ2-7; 8 bases are a match to TRBD1. Losses at the gene ends were 6 bases for V and 2 bases for J; bases not matched to a gene: 6. Germline V gives CDR1 MDHEN, CDR2 SYDVKM. CDR3 size: 14 residues. CDR3 region: CASRIQGGPYEQYF. The CDR3 nucleotides read TGTGCCAGCAGGATACAGGGGGGCCCCTACGAGCAGTACTTC. Using reference TRBV28 and TRBJ2-7 for the parts outside the CDR3, the full variable domain is DVKVTQSSRYLVKRTGEKVFLECVQDMDHENMFWYRQDPGLGLRLIYFSYDVKMKEKGDIPEGYSVSREKKERFSLILESASTNQTSMYLCASRIQGGPYEQYFGPGTRLTVT.

V usage is TRBV25-1 and J usage is TRBJ2-7, with D uncertain. The V end was cut by 7 bases, the J end by 0 bases, with 10 bases between. Germline CDR1 MGHDK, CDR2 SYGVNS. CDR3 length: 13 amino acids. The CDR3 nucleotides are TGTGCCAGCACACACCCATCCTCCTACGAGCAGTACTTC. Protein: CASTHPSSYEQYF.

This chain links TRBV5-1 with TRBJ1-1; 8 nucleotides line up with TRBD1. Losses at the gene ends were 2 bases for V and 8 bases for J; bases not matched to a gene: 8. Germline loops: CDR1 SGHRS, CDR2 YFSETQ. The CDR3 spans 14 residues. CDR3 sequence: CASSFQPGQEEAFF. In DNA, the CDR3 is TGCGCCAGCAGCTTCCAACCGGGACAGGAGGAAGCTTTCTTT.

This sequence joins TRBV4-1 and TRBJ2-7; maybe TRBD2 (6 bases). V lost 0 bases and J 8 bases, leaving 8 bases between the germline ends. This CDR3 comprises 12 residues. Germline CDR1 and CDR2: MGHRA and YSYEKL. The CDR3 DNA sequence: TGCGCCAGCAGCCAAGAGGGGGGACAGCAGTACTTC. It translates to CASSQEGGQQYF.

The chain uses TRBV14 and TRBJ2-3, with TRBD2 as a possible D gene (5 bases). From germline, CDR1 is SGHDN and CDR2 FVKESK. Trimming pared 6 bases from V and 1 base from J, leaving 14 bases between. The CDR3 runs 15 residues. In DNA, the CDR3 is TGTGCCAGCAGTCAACTAGTCCTTGGCACAGATACGCAGTATTTT. Translating it yields CASSQLVLGTDTQYF. Together with reference TRBV14 and TRBJ2-3, the CDR3 gives the full variable domain: EAGVTQFPSHSVIEKGQTVTLRCDPISGHDNLYWYRRVMGKEIKFLLHFVKESKQDESGMPNNRFLAERTGGTYSTLKVQPAELEDSGVYFCASSQLVLGTDTQYFGPGTRLTVL.

V is TRBV28 and J is TRBJ1-5; D may be TRBD1 (6 bases). Trimming stripped 4 bases from V and 13 bases from J, with 20 bases between. Germline V gene data show CDR1 as MDHEN and CDR2 as SYDVKM. This CDR3 has 14 amino acids. CDR3 loop: CASSSPGHGLQQHF. Here the CDR3 DNA reads TGTGCCAGCAGTTCTCCGGGACACGGGCTCCAACAGCATTTT.

The chain couples TRBV18 to TRBJ1-2, with D tentatively TRBD1 (5 bases). This CDR3 is 19 amino acids long. The germline CDR1 and CDR2 sequences are KGHSH and LQKENI. V was cut by 0 bases and J by 0 bases, with 20 bases left in between. The CDR3 region is CASSPPFGQGLESNYGYTF. The CDR3 nucleotides read TGTGCCAGCTCACCACCGTTTGGGCAGGGCTTAGAATCTAACTATGGCTACACCTTC.

V is TRBV2 and J is TRBJ2-7; no firm D call. The CDR3 runs 12 residues. With 8 bases removed from V and 7 bases from J, the gap between germline ends came to 15 bases. Looked up from germline, CDR1 is SNHLY and CDR2 is FYNNEI. CDR3 residues: CASPLRSGEQYF. In DNA form, the CDR3 reads TGTGCCAGCCCCCTCCGCTCAGGAGAGCAGTACTTC.